A single sample gave rise to the 28 T cell receptor beta chains below, sequenced in a study of blood T cell repertoires in COVID-19. The data were produced by immunoSEQ multiplex PCR, yet TCRdb's version contains in-frame clones alone and is incomplete. Of about 300,000 clones detected, roughly nine tenths appear once; the ten largest clones hold less than 3.5%. The specimen sequenced was PBMCs or T cells enriched from blood (not recorded which). The receptors were gathered from a woman in her 50s who had been exposed to COVID-19.

The chain joins TRBV27 to TRBJ1-6; maybe TRBD1 (5 bases). V lost 7 bases to trimming and J lost 13 bases, with 20 bases between them. CDR3 size: 14 residues. Germline V lookup: CDR1 MNHEY, CDR2 SMNVEV (reference sequence). The CDR3 reads CASTSRGPEFPLHF. For the CDR3, the DNA is TGTGCCAGCACCAGTAGGGGTCCTGAATTTCCCCTCCACTTT.

This rearrangement joins TRBV2 to TRBJ2-6; a possible D gene is TRBD1 (6 bases). Germline V gene data show CDR1 as SNHLY and CDR2 as FYNNEI. The CDR3 has 17 amino acids. Trimming cost V 8 bases and J 0 bases, with 17 bases left between them. The CDR3 DNA sequence: TGTGCCAGCCGGGGAAACAGGGCCCTCTCTGGGGCCAACGTCCTGACTTTC. Its protein is CASRGNRALSGANVLTF.

The V and J genes are TRBV28 and TRBJ1-6, with TRBD1 matching 7 bases. The ends lost 3 bases at V and 10 bases at J; junction bases unmatched: 12. The CDR3 length is 16 residues. Germline lookup yields CDR1 MDHEN and CDR2 SYDVKM. For the CDR3, the DNA is TGTGCCAGCAGTTTTCACCACAGGGGCAAGGGATCACCCCTCCACTTT. Its translation is CASSFHHRGKGSPLHF.

V and J are TRBV2 and TRBJ2-6; 10 nucleotides agree with TRBD1. Trimming took 5 bases from V and 0 from J; bases not matched to a gene: 7. The CDR3 consists of 18 residues. CDR1 SNHLY and CDR2 FYNNEI come from the germline V gene. In DNA form, the CDR3 reads TGTGCCAGCAGTCGAGACCGGGACAGGGGCTCTGGGGCCAACGTCCTGACTTTC. This sequence encodes CASSRDRDRGSGANVLTF.

The chain is built from TRBV6-5 and TRBJ1-5; D possibly corresponds to TRBD1 (5 bases). V lost 6 bases to trimming and J lost 1 base, with 13 bases between them. This CDR3 is 15 amino acids long. CDR1 is MNHEY, CDR2 SVGAGI, per germline. CDR3 amino acids: CASSIAGGSNQPQHF. CDR3 nucleotide sequence: TGTGCCAGCAGCATTGCGGGGGGAAGCAATCAGCCCCAGCATTTT.

This rearrangement joins TRBV21-1 to TRBJ1-5; the table's TRBD1 call for D was not verified on the DNA. TRBV21-1 is given as a pseudogene. The CDR3 loop spans 22 amino acids. CDR3 sequence: CASSKGSPPKRGRTGGNQPQHF. As DNA, the CDR3 is TGTGCCAGCAGCAAAGGATCCCCCCCAAAAAGGGGGAGGACAGGGGGAAATCAGCCCCAGCATTTT.

This chain uses TRBV2 with TRBJ2-3; TRBD2 agrees at 8 bases. CDR1 is SNHLY, CDR2 FYNNEI, per germline. The CDR3 length is 17 residues. The J segment lost 1 base and the V segment lost 3 bases, leaving 9 bases of the junction unmatched. The CDR3 is CASSEHTAGGRTDTQYF. DNA for the CDR3: TGTGCCAGCAGTGAGCATACGGCGGGGGGACGCACAGATACGCAGTATTTT.

This clone was seen more than once but under ten times. The J gene is TRBJ1-5, the V gene TRBV19; TRBD1 matches 9 bases. Trimming at V came to 6 bases and at J to 4 bases, leaving 7 bases not matched to a gene. Per germline, CDR1 LNHDA and CDR2 SQIVND (reference sequence). The length of the CDR3 is 15 residues. CDR3 sequence reads: CASRPRDRVNQPQHF. In nucleotides, the CDR3 is TGTGCCAGTAGGCCCCGGGACAGGGTGAATCAGCCCCAGCATTTT. The full variable domain, completed using reference TRBV19 and TRBJ1-5, is DGGITQSPKYLFRKEGQNVTLSCEQNLNHDAMYWYRQDPGQGLRLIYYSQIVNDFQKGDIAEGYSVSREKKESFPLTVTSAQKNPTAFYLCASRPRDRVNQPQHFGDGTRLSIL.

This sequence joins TRBV18 and TRBJ2-7; TRBD1 aligns across 7 bases. Trimming removed 4 bases from V and 0 bases from J; junction bases left unmatched: 9. The germline CDR1 and CDR2 sequences are KGHSH and LQKENI. This CDR3 region has 16 residues. The CDR3 coding sequence is TGTGCCAGCTCACGGCTAAGGACAGGCAACTCCTACGAGCAGTACTTC. This gives the protein CASSRLRTGNSYEQYF. Full variable domain (outside the CDR3, taken from reference TRBV18 and TRBJ2-7): NAGVMQNPRHLVRRRGQEARLRCSPMKGHSHVYWYRQLPEEGLKFMVYLQKENIIDESGMPKERFSAEFPKEGPSILRIQQVVRGDSAAYFCASSRLRTGNSYEQYFGPGTRLTVT.

The chain combines TRBV5-6 with TRBJ1-4, with D perhaps matching TRBD1 (5 bases). The ends were cut back, 0 bases at V and 7 bases at J, with 13 bases in the middle. Germline values: CDR1 SGHDT, CDR2 YYEEEE. The length of the CDR3 is 15 residues. CDR3 sequence (DNA): TGTGCCAGCAGCTTGGCCGGGACTGGTCGTGAAAAACTGTTTTTT. This encodes CASSLAGTGREKLFF.

The gene calls are TRBV6-5 and TRBJ2-1, with TRBD2 matching 9 bases. CDR1 is MNHEY, CDR2 SVGAGI, per germline. The V and J ends lost 6 bases and 2 bases, in that order; junction bases with no gene match: 5. CDR3 length: 15 amino acids. The CDR3 region has the DNA TGTGCCAGCAGCCTAGCGGGGTTTACCTACAATGAGCAGTTCTTC. Translating it yields CASSLAGFTYNEQFF.

This clone was seen just once. The DNA for the CDR3 is TGCGCCAGCAGCCCGGAGACAGGATCGACTACCTCCTACGAGCAGTACTTC. Translated: CASSPETGSTTSYEQYF. This rearrangement joins TRBV5-1 to TRBJ2-7; D possibly corresponds to TRBD1 (6 bases). This CDR3 has 17 residues. V was clipped by 4 bases and J by 0 bases, with 20 bases between them. Per the germline V gene, CDR1 is SGHRS and CDR2 is YFSETQ.

The chain is built from TRBV5-1 and TRBJ2-7, with 8 bases lining up with TRBD1. Germline V gene data show CDR1 as SGHRS and CDR2 as YFSETQ. Losses at the gene ends were 3 bases for V and 2 bases for J; bases not matched to a gene: 7. This CDR3 is built from 15 residues. CDR3 DNA: TGCGCCAGCAGCTCCGTTCCAGGGGGCCCCTACGAGCAGTACTTC. Its translation: CASSSVPGGPYEQYF.

This chain links TRBV2 with TRBJ2-3; 7 bases are shared with TRBD1. The CDR3 has 14 residues. J gave up 3 bases and V 5 bases, and 5 bases lay outside the gene matches. Germline V gives CDR1 SNHLY, CDR2 FYNNEI. CDR3: CASSRTGPTDTQYF. CDR3 sequence (DNA): TGTGCCAGCAGTAGGACAGGTCCGACAGATACGCAGTATTTT.

The gene calls are TRBV24-1 and TRBJ2-5; 8 bases map to TRBD1. The CDR3 covers 15 residues. J lost 4 bases, V lost 4 bases, and 7 bases had no gene match. From germline, CDR1 is KGHDR and CDR2 SFDVKD. The CDR3 loop is CATSDPRQGRETQYF. The CDR3 coding sequence is TGTGCCACCAGTGACCCTCGACAGGGGAGAGAGACCCAGTACTTC.

Notes on this clone: A read error may produce the germline difference seen at one junction end. This chain links TRBV28 with TRBJ1-2; perhaps TRBD1 as D (6 bases). CDR1 MDHEN and CDR2 SYDVKM come from the germline V gene. The CDR3 loop spans 12 amino acids. The CDR3 nucleotides are TGTGCTAGCAGTGCAGGGGACTATGGCTACACCTTC. It encodes CASSAGDYGYTF.

This clone appeared a single time. The V and J genes are TRBV2 and TRBJ1-3, with 7 nucleotides matching TRBD1. Germline V gene data show CDR1 as SNHLY and CDR2 as FYNNEI. Losses at the gene ends were 4 bases for V and 2 bases for J; bases not matched to a gene: 2. The CDR3 has 14 residues. The CDR3 bases are TGTGCCAGCAGTGCCGACAGGGCTGGAAACACCATATATTTT. Translation gives CASSADRAGNTIYF.

This chain uses TRBV28 with TRBJ1-4; D ambiguous. Germline CDR1 is MDHEN and CDR2 is SYDVKM. The CDR3 runs 16 residues. Trimming removed 6 bases at V and 7 bases at J, with 21 bases between. The CDR3 DNA is TGTGCCAGCAGCCCCTTTTTGTTTGAGGGTCCTGAAAAACTGTTTTTT. Its protein is CASSPFLFEGPEKLFF.

V and J are TRBV7-8 and TRBJ1-1; no definite D call. Germline CDR1 and CDR2: SGHVS and FQNEAQ. The CDR3 has 12 residues. Trimming took off 2 bases at V and 4 bases at J, with 5 bases between the two ends. CDR3 nucleotides: TGTGCCAGCAGCTTAACGCGCACTGAAGCTTTCTTT. Translated, it gives CASSLTRTEAFF.

The CDR3 loop is CASSLERSPQHF. The CDR3 region has the DNA TGTGCCAGTAGTTTGGAGAGATCGCCCCAGCATTTT. The rearrangement links TRBV19 to TRBJ1-5; no firm D call. The CDR3 sequence is 12 residues long. Germline CDR1 LNHDA, CDR2 SQIVND (reference sequence). V was pared by 5 bases and J by 9 bases, with 11 bases between.

CDR3 sequence: CASSLAGGYGYTF. The CDR3 DNA reads TGTGCCAGCAGCTTGGCAGGGGGTTATGGCTACACCTTC. The chain carries TRBV5-4 and TRBJ1-2; 7 bases agree with TRBD1. After removal of 0 bases from V and 5 bases from J, the junction contained 1 base not matched to a gene. CDR3 size: 13 residues. Germline CDR1 reads SGHNT; CDR2 reads YYREEE (reference sequence).

The V and J genes are TRBV30 and TRBJ2-1; D gene ambiguous. V was clipped by 5 bases and J by 3 bases, with 8 bases between them. The germline V gene has CDR1 GTSNPN and CDR2 SVGIG (reference sequence). The CDR3 length is 12 residues. The CDR3 DNA is TGTGCCTGGGGGCCAGTCTACAATGAGCAGTTCTTC. Its protein product is CAWGPVYNEQFF.

V is TRBV18 and J is TRBJ2-3; perhaps TRBD1 as D (6 bases). The CDR3 loop spans 15 amino acids. Germline CDR1 is KGHSH and CDR2 is LQKENI. V gave up 3 bases and J gave up 4 bases, with 14 bases separating them. The CDR3 loop reads CASSPRTSGADTQYF. The CDR3 DNA follows: TGTGCCAGCTCACCTCGGACTTCAGGGGCAGATACGCAGTATTTT.

V usage is TRBV14 and J usage is TRBJ1-5; 8 bases agree with TRBD1. This CDR3 has 22 amino acids. The V segment lost 7 bases and the J segment 0 bases; nucleotides outside the gene matches: 26. Germline loops: CDR1 SGHDN, CDR2 FVKESK. In nucleotides, the CDR3 is TGTGCCAGCACTCAAGGGACAGGTGGTAACAAAGCTACCATTAATAGCAATCAGCCCCAGCATTTT. It specifies CASTQGTGGNKATINSNQPQHF. The whole variable domain, filled in from reference TRBV14 and TRBJ1-5, reads EAGVTQFPSHSVIEKGQTVTLRCDPISGHDNLYWYRRVMGKEIKFLLHFVKESKQDESGMPNNRFLAERTGGTYSTLKVQPAELEDSGVYFCASTQGTGGNKATINSNQPQHFGDGTRLSIL.

J is TRBJ2-2 and V is TRBV2, with 7 bases identical to TRBD2. The CDR3 runs 14 residues. CDR1 and CDR2 (germline): SNHLY, FYNNEI. After removal of 6 bases from V and 4 bases from J, the junction contained 5 bases not matched to a gene. The CDR3 sequence is CASSGGTTTGELFF. The DNA for the CDR3 is TGTGCCAGCAGCGGAGGGACTACCACCGGGGAGCTGTTTTTT.

V and J are TRBV5-1 and TRBJ1-2, with D maybe TRBD1 (6 bases). This CDR3 has 14 amino acids. V dropped 4 bases and J dropped 2 bases, with 12 bases sitting between them. Germline values: CDR1 SGHRS, CDR2 YFSETQ. The chain's CDR3 is CASSKDRSNYGYTF. The CDR3 DNA sequence: TGCGCCAGCAGCAAAGACAGGTCCAACTATGGCTACACCTTC.

The chain uses TRBV7-2 and TRBJ2-5, with 8 bases aligning to TRBD1. The V and J ends lost 4 bases and 5 bases, in that order; junction bases with no gene match: 3. Germline CDR1 SGHTA, CDR2 FQGNSA. There are 13 residues in the CDR3. The CDR3 loop reads CASSYQGAETQYF. CDR3 DNA sequence: TGTGCCAGCAGCTACCAGGGGGCCGAGACCCAGTACTTC.

This chain connects TRBV19 to TRBJ2-7, with 9 bases identical to TRBD1. The germline V gene has CDR1 LNHDA and CDR2 SQIVND (reference sequence). With V trimmed by 6 bases and J by 6 bases, 12 bases remained unmatched. The CDR3 length is 15 residues. In DNA, the CDR3 is TGTGCCAGTAGACTATCCGGGACAGGGTTTTTCGAGCAGTACTTC. It is translated as CASRLSGTGFFEQYF.